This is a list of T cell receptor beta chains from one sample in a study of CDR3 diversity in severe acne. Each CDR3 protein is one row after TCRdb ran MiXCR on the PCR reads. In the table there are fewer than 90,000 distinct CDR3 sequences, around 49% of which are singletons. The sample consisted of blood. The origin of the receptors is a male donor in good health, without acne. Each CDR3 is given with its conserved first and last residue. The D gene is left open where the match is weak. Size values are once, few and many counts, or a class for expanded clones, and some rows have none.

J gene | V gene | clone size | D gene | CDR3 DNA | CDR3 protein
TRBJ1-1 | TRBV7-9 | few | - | TGTGCCAGCAGCTGGTTCGGAAGGGGGACTGAAGCTTTCTTT | CASSWFGRGTEAFF
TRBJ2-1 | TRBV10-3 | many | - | TGTGCCATCAGCGCCGGGGACTCCTACAATGAGCAGTTCTTC | CAISAGDSYNEQFF
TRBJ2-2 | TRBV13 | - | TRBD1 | TGTGCCAGCAGCTCGGGGGACAGGTGGAGCGGGGAGCTGTTTTTT | CASSSGDRWSGELFF
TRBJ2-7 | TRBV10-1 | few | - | TGCGCCAGCAGTCCGGCCAGGGAGGTTTACGAGCAGTACTTC | CASSPAREVYEQYF
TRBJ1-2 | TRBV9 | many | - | TGTGCCAGCAGCGTAGCGGAAGGAAGTGGCTACACCTTC | CASSVAEGSGYTF
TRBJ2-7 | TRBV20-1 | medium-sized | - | TGCAGTGCTCGCACCCAGACCCCGGAGGGGAAGTACTTC | CSARTQTPEGKYF
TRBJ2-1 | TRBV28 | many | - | TGTGCCAGCAGCGCCCAGGTTAGGGTAGAAGAAGCCCAGTTCTTC | CASSAQVRVEEAQFF
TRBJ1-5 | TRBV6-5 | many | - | TGTGCCAGCAGTGCCGGGCCTGGCAATCAGCCCCAGCATTTT | CASSAGPGNQPQHF
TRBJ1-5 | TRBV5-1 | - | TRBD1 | TGCGCCAGCAGCTTGGATGACTTCGGGACAGGGTTCAGGCAGCCCCAGCATTTT | CASSLDDFGTGFRQPQHF
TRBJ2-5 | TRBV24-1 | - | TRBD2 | TGTGCCACCAGTGAGTCCCTAGCGGGGGGGACCCAGTACTTC | CATSESLAGGTQYF
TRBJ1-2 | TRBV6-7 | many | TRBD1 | TGTGCCAGCAACTCGACAGGGTCGAGCTATGGCTACACCTTC | CASNSTGSSYGYTF
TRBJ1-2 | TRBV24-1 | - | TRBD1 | TGTGCCAGCATGGGTACCCTCGGGACAGGGATCTATGGCTACACCTTC | CASMGTLGTGIYGYTF
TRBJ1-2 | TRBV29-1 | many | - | TGCAGCGTTGAAGATCGCGAGACGGCTAACTATGGCTACACCTTC | CSVEDRETANYGYTF
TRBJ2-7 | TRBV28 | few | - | TGTGCCAGCAGTGTCTCAACGGACGAGCAGTACTTC | CASSVSTDEQYF
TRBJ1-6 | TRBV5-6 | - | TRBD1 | TGTGCCAGCAGCTTTGGGGACAGTCCTTTTAATTCACCCCTCCACTTT | CASSFGDSPFNSPLHF
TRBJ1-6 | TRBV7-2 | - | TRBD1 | TGTGCCAGCAGCCGCGGACAGGGGGCTGACGATTCACCCCTCCACTTT | CASSRGQGADDSPLHF
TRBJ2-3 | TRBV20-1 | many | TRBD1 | TGCAGTGCTAGGGGACCTTTCGGGGACAGACTTCTCACAGATACGCAGTATTTT | CSARGPFGDRLLTDTQYF
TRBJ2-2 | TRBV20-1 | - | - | TGCAGTGGGGAGTCTCAGGGTGGGCTGTTTTTT | CSGESQGGLFF
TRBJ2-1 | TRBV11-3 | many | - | TGTGCCAGCAGCTCTGGCGGCGCATCGGATTCCTACAATGAGCAGTTCTTC | CASSSGGASDSYNEQFF
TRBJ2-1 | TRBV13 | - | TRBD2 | TGTGCCAGCAGCTCCCGGACTAGCGGGGTTTACAATGAGCAGTTCTTC | CASSSRTSGVYNEQFF
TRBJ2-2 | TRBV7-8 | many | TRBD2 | TGTGCCAGCAGCTTAGAGTGGGGACTAGCGGGAGGTGACACCGGGGAGCTGTTTTTT | CASSLEWGLAGGDTGELFF
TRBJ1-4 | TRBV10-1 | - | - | TGTGCCAGCAGGAGGAGTAGCAATGATGATAAGCAGTTTTTT | CASRRSSNDDKQFF
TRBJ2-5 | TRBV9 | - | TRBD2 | TGTGCCAGCAGCGTAGGTCTGGCGGGAGGGAATTTGGAGGAGACCCAGTACTTC | CASSVGLAGGNLEETQYF
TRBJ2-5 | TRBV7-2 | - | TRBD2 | TGTGCCAGCAGCTTCGGCCTAGCGGGGGAGACCCAGTACTTC | CASSFGLAGETQYF
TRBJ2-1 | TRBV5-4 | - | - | TGTGCCAGCAGCCTGCGGCCGGGGGACAATGAGCAGTTCTTC | CASSLRPGDNEQFF
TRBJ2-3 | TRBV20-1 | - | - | TGCAGTGCTAGAGATGCCGATACGCAGTATTTT | CSARDADTQYF
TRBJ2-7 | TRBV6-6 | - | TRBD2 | TGTGCCAGCAGTTACCGACTAGCGGGAGAATACGAGCAGTACTTC | CASSYRLAGEYEQYF
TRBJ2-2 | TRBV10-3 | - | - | TGTGCCATCGATGGCTACACCGGGGAGCTGTTTTTT | CAIDGYTGELFF
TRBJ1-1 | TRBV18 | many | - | TGTGCCAGCTCAGGAGGTTACACTGAAGCTTTCTTT | CASSGGYTEAFF
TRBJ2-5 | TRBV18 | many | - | TGTGCCAGCTTACCAGAAGGGAGACTCAAAGAGACCCAGTACTTC | CASLPEGRLKETQYF
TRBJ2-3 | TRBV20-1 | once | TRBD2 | TGCAGTGCTCCTCGACTAGCGGGGGGGCGGGGAGATACGCAGTATTTT | CSAPRLAGGRGDTQYF
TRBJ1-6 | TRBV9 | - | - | TGTGCCAGCAGCGAAGGCTCCCAGGGGAATTCACCCCTCCACTTT | CASSEGSQGNSPLHF
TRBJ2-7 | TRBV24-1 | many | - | TGTGCCACCAGTGACCAGAGCGGGCCTCCCTACGAGCAGTACTTC | CATSDQSGPPYEQYF
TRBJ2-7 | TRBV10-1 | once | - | TGCGCCAGCACTGATGGACTCTTAACCTACGAGCAGTACTTC | CASTDGLLTYEQYF
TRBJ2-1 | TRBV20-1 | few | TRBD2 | TGCAGTGCTAGAGTGGAGGGTGGTACAACTAGCGGGAGAACCCACAATGAGCAGTTCTTC | CSARVEGGTTSGRTHNEQFF
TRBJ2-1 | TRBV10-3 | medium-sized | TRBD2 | TGTGCCATCAGTGACTTCAGCGGGAGGGACTACAATGAGCAGTTCTTC | CAISDFSGRDYNEQFF
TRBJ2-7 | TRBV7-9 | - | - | TGTGCCAGCAGCTTACCCGGGATGCAGACCTACGAGCAGTACTTC | CASSLPGMQTYEQYF
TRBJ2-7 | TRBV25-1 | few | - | TGTGCCAGCAGTGATAGGCGGCGAAGCTCCTACGAGCAGTACTTC | CASSDRRRSSYEQYF
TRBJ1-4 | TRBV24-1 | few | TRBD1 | TGTGCCACCAGTGATCCGCGACAGGGTGGTGAAAAACTGTTTTTT | CATSDPRQGGEKLFF
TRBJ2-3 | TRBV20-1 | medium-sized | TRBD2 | TGCAGTGCTGTCGGGGGGAGTATGGCTAGCACAGATACGCAGTATTTT | CSAVGGSMASTDTQYF
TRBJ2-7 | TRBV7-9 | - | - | TGTGCCAGCAGCGTCCAGCGCGGACTCCAGACCTACGAGCAGTACTTC | CASSVQRGLQTYEQYF
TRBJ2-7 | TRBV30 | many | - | TGTGCCCTCGTCGCTCCGGGAAGGGTTTACGAGCAGTACTTC | CALVAPGRVYEQYF
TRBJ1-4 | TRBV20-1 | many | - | TGCAGTGCTAGATCCGGGCCTCCGAGGGAAAAACTGTTTTTT | CSARSGPPREKLFF
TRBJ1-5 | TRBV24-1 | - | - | TGTGCCACCTTTTATAGTATAGTACTAGCGGGGGGTTGGAATCAGCCCCAGCATTTT | CATFYSIVLAGGWNQPQHF
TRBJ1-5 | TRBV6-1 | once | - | TGTGCCAGCAGTGTTGGACACAATCAGCCCCAGCATTTT | CASSVGHNQPQHF
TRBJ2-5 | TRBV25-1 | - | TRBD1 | TGTGCCAGCAGTGAACAGGGGGCCCGGGAGACCCAGTACTTC | CASSEQGARETQYF
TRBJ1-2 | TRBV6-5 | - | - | TGTGCCAGCAGTTTCGGAGGGACCATTCGGTGGGGCTACACCTTC | CASSFGGTIRWGYTF